This T cell receptor (beta chain) was identified during a study of cytomegalovirus exposure and HLA in healthy donors. The CDR3 has 13 amino acids. The V segment lost 6 bases and the J segment 5 bases; nucleotides outside the gene matches: 0. CDR1 and CDR2 (germline): LNHDA, SQIVND (reference sequence). Study-level results: Later work showed greater clonal expansion in HLA-associated TCR beta chains than in equally common others. A few CMV-associated chains were confirmed in vitro to be specific for CMV antigens.

Comment on this clone: The antigen is unknown.

It was with 60 Vbeta and 13 Jbeta primers that the PCR ran. As originally analysed: Unique TCR beta chains numbered about 72 million in a later analysis, with approximately 10 million shared. The method was immunoSEQ multiplex PCR; TCRdb's version includes in-frame clones alone and lacks a portion of them. The D gene and trimming were derived from the DNA, and the V and J assignments and clone size from that table. Here the sample table reports about 150,000 clones. Healthy individuals who donated bone marrow served as the donors. This chain links TRBV19 with TRBJ2-1; TRBD2 matches 11 bases. The origin of this receptor is a man under 40 in good health and CMV-seronegative. Sequencing used PBMCs. In DNA form, the CDR3 reads TGTGCCAGTAGGGGACTAGCGGACAATGAGCAGTTCTTC. Its translation: CASRGLADNEQFF. The full variable domain, in which reference TRBV19 and TRBJ2-1 provide the parts outside the CDR3, is DGGITQSPKYLFRKEGQNVTLSCEQNLNHDAMYWYRQDPGQGLRLIYYSQIVNDFQKGDIAEGYSVSREKKESFPLTVTSAQKNPTAFYLCASRGLADNEQFFGPGTRLTVL.